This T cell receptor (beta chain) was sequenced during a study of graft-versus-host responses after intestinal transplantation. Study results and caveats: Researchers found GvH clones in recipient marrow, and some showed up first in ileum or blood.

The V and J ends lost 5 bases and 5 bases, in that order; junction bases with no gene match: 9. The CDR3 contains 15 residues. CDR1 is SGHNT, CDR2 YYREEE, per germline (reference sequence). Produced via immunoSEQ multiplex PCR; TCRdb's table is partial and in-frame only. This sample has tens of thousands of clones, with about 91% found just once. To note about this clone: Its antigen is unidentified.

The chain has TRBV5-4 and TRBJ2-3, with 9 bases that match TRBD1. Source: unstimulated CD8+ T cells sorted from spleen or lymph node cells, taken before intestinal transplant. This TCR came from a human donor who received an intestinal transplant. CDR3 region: CASRLPGQGQDTQYF. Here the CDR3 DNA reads TGTGCCAGCAGGTTGCCGGGACAGGGTCAAGATACGCAGTATTTT.